This T cell receptor (beta chain) is drawn from a study of shared clonotypes between healthy human individuals. Study-wide context: There were three CD4 naive, three CD4 memory, two CD8 naive and one CD8 memory plates per donor.

Evenly divided among several immunoSEQ plates was the genomic DNA of each subset. Libraries were prepared by immunoSEQ multiplex PCR; TCRdb keeps only in-frame clonotypes and omits some of them. The profile covers approximately 400,000 clones, with around 96% appearing a single time and about 0.32% taken by the ten largest. CDR1 is MGHRA, CDR2 YSYEKL, per germline. The CDR3 runs to 15 residues. Trimming removed 5 bases from V and 2 bases from J; junction bases left unmatched: 6. The sample consisted of memory CD8+ T cells sorted from blood. Described subset: CD45RO+ cells pooled with CCR7-negative TemRA cells. The V gene is TRBV4-1, the J gene TRBJ2-1; TRBD2 agrees at 7 bases. The sequence came from a man aged 25 to 40 in good health. CDR3 region: CASSETSFPYNEQFF. Written as DNA, the CDR3 is TGCGCCAGCAGCGAGACTAGCTTTCCCTACAATGAGCAGTTCTTC.